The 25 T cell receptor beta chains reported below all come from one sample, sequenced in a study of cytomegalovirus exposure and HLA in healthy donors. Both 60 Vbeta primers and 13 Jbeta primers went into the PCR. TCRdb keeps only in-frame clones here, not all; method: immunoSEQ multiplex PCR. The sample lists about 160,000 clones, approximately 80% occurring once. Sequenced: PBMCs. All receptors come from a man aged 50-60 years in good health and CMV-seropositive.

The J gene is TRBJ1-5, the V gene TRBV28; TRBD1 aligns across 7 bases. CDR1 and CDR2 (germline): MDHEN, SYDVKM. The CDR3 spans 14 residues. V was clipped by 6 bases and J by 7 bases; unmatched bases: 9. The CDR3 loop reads CASREQGTVQPQHF. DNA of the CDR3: TGTGCCAGCAGGGAACAGGGGACTGTGCAGCCCCAGCATTTT.

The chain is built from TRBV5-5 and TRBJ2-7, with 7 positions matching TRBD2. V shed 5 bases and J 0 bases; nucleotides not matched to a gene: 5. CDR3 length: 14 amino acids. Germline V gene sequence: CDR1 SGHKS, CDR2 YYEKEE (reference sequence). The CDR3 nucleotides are TGTGCCAGCAGTGATAGCGGGCTCTCCTACGAGCAGTACTTC. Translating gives CASSDSGLSYEQYF.

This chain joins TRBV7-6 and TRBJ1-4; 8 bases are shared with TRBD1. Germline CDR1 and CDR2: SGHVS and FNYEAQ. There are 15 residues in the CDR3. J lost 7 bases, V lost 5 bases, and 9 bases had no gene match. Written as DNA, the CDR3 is TGTGCCAGCAGCCCCGACAGGGGAGGCGGTGAAAAACTGTTTTTT. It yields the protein CASSPDRGGGEKLFF.

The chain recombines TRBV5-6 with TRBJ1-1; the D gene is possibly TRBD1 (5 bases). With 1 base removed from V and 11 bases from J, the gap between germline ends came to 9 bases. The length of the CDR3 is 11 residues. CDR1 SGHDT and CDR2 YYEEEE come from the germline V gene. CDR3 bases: TGTGCCAGCAGCTTGAACAGGCAGGCTTTCTTT. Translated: CASSLNRQAFF.

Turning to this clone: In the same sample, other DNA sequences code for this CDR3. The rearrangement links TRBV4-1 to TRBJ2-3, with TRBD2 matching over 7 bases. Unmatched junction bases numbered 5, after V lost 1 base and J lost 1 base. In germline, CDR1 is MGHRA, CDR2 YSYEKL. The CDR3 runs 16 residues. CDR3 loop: CASSQGWGGGTDTQYF. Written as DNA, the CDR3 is TGCGCCAGCAGCCAAGGGTGGGGGGGAGGCACAGATACGCAGTATTTT.

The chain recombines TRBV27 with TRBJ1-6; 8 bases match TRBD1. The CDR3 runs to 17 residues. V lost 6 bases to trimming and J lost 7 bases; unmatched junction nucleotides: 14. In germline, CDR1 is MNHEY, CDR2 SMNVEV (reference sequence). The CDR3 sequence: CASSPPTGAISNSPLHF. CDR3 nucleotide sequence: TGTGCCAGCAGCCCCCCGACAGGGGCTATTAGCAATTCACCCCTCCACTTT.

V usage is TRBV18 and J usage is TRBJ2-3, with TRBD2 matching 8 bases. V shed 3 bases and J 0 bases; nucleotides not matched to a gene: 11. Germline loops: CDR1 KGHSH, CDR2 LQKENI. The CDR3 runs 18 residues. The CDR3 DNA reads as TGTGCCAGCTCACCCCTGCCCCGGGCTAGCGGGAGCACAGATACGCAGTATTTT. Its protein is CASSPLPRASGSTDTQYF.

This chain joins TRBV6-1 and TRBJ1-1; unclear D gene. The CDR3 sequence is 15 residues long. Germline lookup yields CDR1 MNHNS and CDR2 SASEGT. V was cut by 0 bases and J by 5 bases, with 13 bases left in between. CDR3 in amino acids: CASSEASEAYTEAFF. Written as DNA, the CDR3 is TGTGCCAGCAGTGAAGCTTCGGAGGCCTATACTGAAGCTTTCTTT.

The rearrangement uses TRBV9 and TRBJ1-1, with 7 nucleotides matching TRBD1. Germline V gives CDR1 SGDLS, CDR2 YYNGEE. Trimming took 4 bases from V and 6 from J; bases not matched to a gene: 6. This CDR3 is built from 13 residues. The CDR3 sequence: CASSQTGVAEAFF. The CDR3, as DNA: TGTGCCAGCAGCCAAACAGGGGTCGCTGAAGCTTTCTTT.

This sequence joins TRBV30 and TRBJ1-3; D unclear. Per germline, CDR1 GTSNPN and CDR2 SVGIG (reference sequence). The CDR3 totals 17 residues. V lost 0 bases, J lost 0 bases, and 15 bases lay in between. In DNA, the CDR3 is TGTGCCTGGAGTGTACATCGGACGGGGAGCTCTGGAAACACCATATATTTT. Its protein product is CAWSVHRTGSSGNTIYF.

In DNA form, the CDR3 reads TGCAGCGTTGAACAAGGACAGGGGAACACTGAAGCTTTCTTT. Protein: CSVEQGQGNTEAFF. The rearrangement links TRBV29-1 to TRBJ1-1; TRBD1 agrees at 8 bases. Trimming took 2 bases from V and 1 from J; bases not matched to a gene: 3. The germline V gene has CDR1 SQVTM and CDR2 ANQGSEA. CDR3 length: 14 amino acids.

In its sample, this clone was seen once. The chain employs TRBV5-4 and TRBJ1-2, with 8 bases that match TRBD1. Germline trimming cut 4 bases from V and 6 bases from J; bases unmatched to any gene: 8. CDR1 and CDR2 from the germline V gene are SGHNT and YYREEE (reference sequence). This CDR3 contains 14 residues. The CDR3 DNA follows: TGTGCCAGCAGCAGGACAGGGCGAAAGGATGGCTACACCTTC. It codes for CASSRTGRKDGYTF.

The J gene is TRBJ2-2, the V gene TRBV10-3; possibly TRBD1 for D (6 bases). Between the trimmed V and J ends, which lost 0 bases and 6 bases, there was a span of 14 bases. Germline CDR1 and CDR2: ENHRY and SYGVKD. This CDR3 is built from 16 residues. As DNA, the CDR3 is TGTGCCATCAGTGAGTCGGCAGGGGCTAGGGCCGGGGAGCTGTTTTTT. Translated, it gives CAISESAGARAGELFF.

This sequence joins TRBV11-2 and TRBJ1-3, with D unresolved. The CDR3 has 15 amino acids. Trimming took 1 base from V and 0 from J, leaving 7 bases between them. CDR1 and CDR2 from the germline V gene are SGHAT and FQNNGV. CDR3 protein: CASSLVRYSGNTIYF. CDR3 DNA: TGTGCCAGCAGCTTAGTCAGGTACTCTGGAAACACCATATATTTT.

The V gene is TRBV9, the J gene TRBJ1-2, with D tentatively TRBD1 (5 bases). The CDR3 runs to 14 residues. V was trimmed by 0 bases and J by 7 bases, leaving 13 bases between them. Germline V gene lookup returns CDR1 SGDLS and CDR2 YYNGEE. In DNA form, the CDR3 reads TGTGCCAGCAGCGTAGATTACAGGAACCGTGGCTACACCTTC. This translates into CASSVDYRNRGYTF.

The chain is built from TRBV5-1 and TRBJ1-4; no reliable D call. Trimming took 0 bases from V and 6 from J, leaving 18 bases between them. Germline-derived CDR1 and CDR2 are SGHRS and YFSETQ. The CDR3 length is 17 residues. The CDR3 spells CASSLVPGLRVYEKLFF. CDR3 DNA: TGCGCCAGCAGCTTGGTGCCAGGATTGAGGGTTTATGAAAAACTGTTTTTT.

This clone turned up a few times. The CDR3 loop is CAISDSGNTEAFF. CDR3 sequence (DNA): TGTGCCATCAGTGACAGCGGGAACACTGAAGCTTTCTTT. V usage is TRBV10-3 and J usage is TRBJ1-1; no definite D call. V was shortened by 3 bases and J by 1 base, with 6 bases between the two germline ends. The germline gives CDR1 ENHRY, CDR2 SYGVKD. CDR3 length: 13 amino acids.

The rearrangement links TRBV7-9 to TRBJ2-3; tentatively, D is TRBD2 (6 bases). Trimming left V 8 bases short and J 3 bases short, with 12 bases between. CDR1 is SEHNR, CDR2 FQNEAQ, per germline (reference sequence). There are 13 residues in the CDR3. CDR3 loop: CASHTAGTDTQYF. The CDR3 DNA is TGTGCCAGCCACACCGCGGGGACAGATACGCAGTATTTT.

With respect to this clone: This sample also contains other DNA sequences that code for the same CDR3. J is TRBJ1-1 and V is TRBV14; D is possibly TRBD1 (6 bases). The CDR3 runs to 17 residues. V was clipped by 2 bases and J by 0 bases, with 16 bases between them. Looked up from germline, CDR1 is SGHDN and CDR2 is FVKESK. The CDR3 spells CASSQRRARGLNTEAFF. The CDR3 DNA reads TGTGCCAGCAGCCAAAGGAGAGCCAGGGGCTTGAACACTGAAGCTTTCTTT.

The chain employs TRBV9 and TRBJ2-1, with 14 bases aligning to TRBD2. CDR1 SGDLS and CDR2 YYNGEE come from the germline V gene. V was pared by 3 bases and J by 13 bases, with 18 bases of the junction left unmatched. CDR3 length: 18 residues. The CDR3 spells CASSEKFGTSGSVGDQFF. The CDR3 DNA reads TGTGCCAGCAGCGAGAAGTTCGGGACTAGCGGGAGCGTGGGGGACCAGTTCTTC.

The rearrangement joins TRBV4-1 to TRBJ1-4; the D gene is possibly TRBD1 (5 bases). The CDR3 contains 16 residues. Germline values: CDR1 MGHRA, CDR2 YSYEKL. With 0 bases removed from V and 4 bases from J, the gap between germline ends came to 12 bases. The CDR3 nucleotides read TGCGCCAGCAGCCAAGAAAGGGGAGGAGGTAATGAAAAACTGTTTTTT. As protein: CASSQERGGGNEKLFF.

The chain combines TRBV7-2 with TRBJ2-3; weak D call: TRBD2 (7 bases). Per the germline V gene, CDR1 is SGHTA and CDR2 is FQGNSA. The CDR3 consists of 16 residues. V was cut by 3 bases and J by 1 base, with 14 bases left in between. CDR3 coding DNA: TGTGCCAGCAGCTTCCGGCGGGGGCGCGGCACAGATACGCAGTATTTT. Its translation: CASSFRRGRGTDTQYF.

CDR3 loop: CASSLAGQANEKLFF. CDR3 coding DNA: TGTGCCAGCAGCTTAGCCGGACAGGCTAATGAAAAACTGTTTTTT. V and J are TRBV7-2 and TRBJ1-4; 7 bases line up with TRBD1. This CDR3 is built from 15 residues. J lost 3 bases, V lost 0 bases, and 1 base had no gene match. Germline V lookup: CDR1 SGHTA, CDR2 FQGNSA. The full variable domain, its missing parts supplied by reference TRBV7-2 and TRBJ1-4, is GAGVSQSPSNKVTEKGKDVELRCDPISGHTALYWYRQSLGQGLEFLIYFQGNSAPDKSGLPSDRFSAERTGGSVSTLTIQRTQQEDSAVYLCASSLAGQANEKLFFGSGTQLSVL.

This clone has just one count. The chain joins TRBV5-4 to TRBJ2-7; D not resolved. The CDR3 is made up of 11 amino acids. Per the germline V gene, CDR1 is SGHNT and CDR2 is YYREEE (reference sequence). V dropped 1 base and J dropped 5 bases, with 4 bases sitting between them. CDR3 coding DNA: TGTGCCAGCAGCTTGATCGACGAGCAGTACTTC. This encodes CASSLIDEQYF.

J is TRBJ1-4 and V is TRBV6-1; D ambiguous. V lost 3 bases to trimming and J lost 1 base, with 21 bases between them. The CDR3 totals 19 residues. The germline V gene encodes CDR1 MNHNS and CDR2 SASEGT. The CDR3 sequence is CASSDQGVGRFITNEKLFF. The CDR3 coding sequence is TGTGCCAGCAGTGACCAAGGAGTAGGGAGGTTTATAACTAATGAAAAACTGTTTTTT.